The following is a T cell receptor (beta chain) sequence with its context. As yet, its antigen is unknown. The entry originates in a study of blood T cells in healthy people across ages. Study context: T cells yielded about one barcoded beta molecule per two cells through template switching.

Overall study results and limits: Age brought a roughly linear fall in TCR beta diversity measured per million T cells. Total diversity from one million sequenced T cells was likely underestimated.

This CDR3 comprises 14 residues. The V segment lost 5 bases and the J segment 4 bases; nucleotides outside the gene matches: 8. Per the germline V gene, CDR1 is SGHRS and CDR2 is YFSETQ. A second about 6 to 12 cycle PCR used barcoded and J-beta primers. Each cDNA molecule received a tag from a template-switch adaptor that had 12 random nucleotides. TCRdb redid the calling of the 5' RACE reads with MiXCR, one entry per CDR3 protein. This table holds approximately 1,100,000 distinct CDR3 sequences, less than 50% found once. This chain uses TRBV5-1 with TRBJ2-7; 8 bases agree with TRBD1. The clonotype was recovered from a woman aged 55-70 years in good health. Sequenced: blood. The DNA for the CDR3 is TGCGCCAGCAGTGGCGTTACAGGGGGATACGAGCAGTACTTC. Residues: CASSGVTGGYEQYF.